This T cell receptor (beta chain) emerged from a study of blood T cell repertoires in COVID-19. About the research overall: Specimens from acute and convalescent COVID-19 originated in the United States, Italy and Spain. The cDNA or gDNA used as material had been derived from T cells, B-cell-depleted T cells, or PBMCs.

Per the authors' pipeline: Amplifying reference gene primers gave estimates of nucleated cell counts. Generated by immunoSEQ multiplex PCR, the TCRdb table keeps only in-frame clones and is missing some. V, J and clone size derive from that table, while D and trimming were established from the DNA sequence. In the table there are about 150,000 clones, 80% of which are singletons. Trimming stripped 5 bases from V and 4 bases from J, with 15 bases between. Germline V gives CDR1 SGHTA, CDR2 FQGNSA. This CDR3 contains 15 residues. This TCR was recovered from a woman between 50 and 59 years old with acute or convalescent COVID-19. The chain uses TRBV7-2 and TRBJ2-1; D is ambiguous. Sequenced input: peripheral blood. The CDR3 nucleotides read TGTGCCAGCAGCCAGGATGGGCAGGATTACAATGAGCAGTTCTTC. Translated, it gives CASSQDGQDYNEQFF. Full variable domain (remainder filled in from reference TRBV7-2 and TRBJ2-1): GAGVSQSPSNKVTEKGKDVELRCDPISGHTALYWYRQSLGQGLEFLIYFQGNSAPDKSGLPSDRFSAERTGGSVSTLTIQRTQQEDSAVYLCASSQDGQDYNEQFFGPGTRLTVL.